The 21 T cell receptor beta chains presented below share a single source sample, sequenced in a study of cytomegalovirus exposure and HLA in healthy donors. It was with 60 Vbeta and 13 Jbeta primers that the PCR ran. The repertoire was sequenced with immunoSEQ multiplex PCR; TCRdb's copy has only in-frame clones and lacks some. This sample carries under 120,000 clones, with roughly 0.64% going to the ten biggest clones. Material for sequencing was PBMCs. The source is a man aged 45-65 years in good health and CMV-seronegative.

The J gene is TRBJ2-5, the V gene TRBV30; 8 bases agree with TRBD1. The length of the CDR3 is 14 residues. CDR1 is GTSNPN, CDR2 SVGIG, per germline (reference sequence). Germline trimming cut 2 bases from V and 4 bases from J; bases unmatched to any gene: 6. Here the CDR3 reads CAWSPGGAIETQYF. The CDR3 DNA sequence: TGTGCCTGGAGTCCAGGGGGCGCGATAGAGACCCAGTACTTC.

This chain connects TRBV7-9 to TRBJ2-5, with a tentative D call TRBD1 (5 bases). The V end was cut by 3 bases, the J end by 3 bases, with 8 bases between. The CDR3 covers 13 residues. Germline-derived CDR1 and CDR2 are SEHNR and FQNEAQ (reference sequence). The CDR3 loop reads CASSFWGEETQYF. CDR3 in DNA: TGTGCCAGCAGCTTTTGGGGCGAAGAGACCCAGTACTTC. Combining the CDR3 with reference TRBV7-9 and TRBJ2-5 gives the whole variable domain DTGVSQNPRHKITKRGQNVTFRCDPISEHNRLYWYRQTLGQGPEFLTYFQNEAQLEKSRLLSDRFSAERPKGSFSTLEIQRTEQGDSAMYLCASSFWGEETQYFGPGTRLLVL.

This chain joins TRBV5-4 and TRBJ1-2; possibly TRBD1 for D (5 bases). Germline CDR1 SGHNT, CDR2 YYREEE (reference sequence). The V end was cut by 4 bases, the J end by 8 bases, with 21 bases between. The CDR3 has 15 amino acids. Here the CDR3 DNA reads TGTGCCAGCAGCCCGGGACTAAATAATGTTATCGGCTACACCTTC. It is translated as CASSPGLNNVIGYTF.

The rearrangement uses TRBV27 and TRBJ2-7; TRBD2 might be the D (7 bases). V was pared by 1 base and J by 4 bases, with 14 bases between. CDR1 is MNHEY, CDR2 SMNVEV, per germline (reference sequence). This CDR3 is 15 amino acids long. CDR3 in amino acids: CASSLFGGRAYEQYF. CDR3 in DNA: TGTGCCAGCAGTTTATTCGGGGGGCGCGCTTACGAGCAGTACTTC.

The chain's CDR3 is CASSFAGQGRTEAFF. CDR3 sequence (DNA): TGCGCCAGCAGCTTTGCCGGACAGGGAAGGACTGAAGCTTTCTTT. The chain is built from TRBV5-1 and TRBJ1-1; 8 bases match TRBD1. Germline V gene sequence: CDR1 SGHRS, CDR2 YFSETQ. V lost 2 bases, J lost 5 bases, and 8 bases stayed unmatched. The CDR3 totals 15 residues.

This chain connects TRBV18 to TRBJ1-1; 8 positions agree with TRBD1. Germline V lookup: CDR1 KGHSH, CDR2 LQKENI. The V gene end was trimmed by 5 bases and the J gene end by 5 bases; junction bases not matched to a gene: 7. The length of the CDR3 is 14 residues. The CDR3 reads CASSTQTGETEAFF. The CDR3 bases are TGTGCCAGCTCAACCCAGACAGGGGAAACTGAAGCTTTCTTT.

V is TRBV5-6 and J is TRBJ1-2; D unresolved. The germline V gene has CDR1 SGHDT and CDR2 YYEEEE. V was shortened by 0 bases and J by 6 bases, with 15 bases between the two germline ends. This CDR3 contains 15 residues. CDR3 sequence: CASSLGRGIPDGYTF. CDR3 nucleotides: TGTGCCAGCAGCTTGGGTAGAGGGATACCCGATGGCTACACCTTC. The variable domain in full, completed from reference TRBV5-6 and TRBJ1-2, reads DAGVTQSPTHLIKTRGQQVTLRCSPKSGHDTVSWYQQALGQGPQFIFQYYEEEERQRGNFPDRFSGHQFPNYSSELNVNALLLGDSALYLCASSLGRGIPDGYTFGSGTRLTVV.

The chain couples TRBV5-6 to TRBJ2-1, with TRBD2 matching 12 bases. In germline, CDR1 is SGHDT, CDR2 YYEEEE. V lost 3 bases to trimming and J lost 4 bases; unmatched junction nucleotides: 2. CDR3 length: 15 residues. The CDR3 spells CASSSTSGRYNEQFF. The CDR3 region has the DNA TGTGCCAGCAGCTCTACTAGCGGGAGGTACAATGAGCAGTTCTTC.

This sequence joins TRBV6-6 and TRBJ2-7; D may be TRBD2 (6 bases). The CDR3 runs 11 residues. From germline, CDR1 is MNHNY and CDR2 SVGAGI (reference sequence). V lost 6 bases to trimming and J lost 4 bases, with 7 bases between them. The chain's CDR3 is CASRDYYEQYF. In DNA, the CDR3 is TGTGCCAGCAGGGACTATTACGAGCAGTACTTC.

V and J are TRBV5-5 and TRBJ2-2; D is ambiguous. V lost 3 bases and J 0 bases, leaving 12 bases between the germline ends. CDR1 is SGHKS, CDR2 YYEKEE, per germline (reference sequence). The CDR3 loop spans 16 amino acids. The CDR3 DNA follows: TGTGCCAGCAGCTCTCCTCGAGGAACGAACACCGGGGAGCTGTTTTTT. Its protein is CASSSPRGTNTGELFF.

The rearrangement joins TRBV29-1 to TRBJ1-1; 11 bases map to TRBD1. The junction had 8 bases not matched to a gene; V was cut back by 7 bases and J by 1 base. The CDR3 contains 15 residues. Germline V gives CDR1 SQVTM, CDR2 ANQGSEA. The CDR3: CSAGGTGGANTEAFF. In nucleotides, the CDR3 is TGCAGCGCTGGTGGGACAGGGGGAGCGAACACTGAAGCTTTCTTT.

V and J are TRBV4-3 and TRBJ2-4, with D tentatively TRBD1 (6 bases). The CDR3 runs 14 residues. Trimming pared 0 bases from V and 7 bases from J, leaving 10 bases between. Per germline, CDR1 LGHNA and CDR2 YSLEER. The chain's CDR3 is CASSQDYTGNIQYF. CDR3 DNA sequence: TGCGCCAGCAGCCAAGATTATACAGGGAACATTCAGTACTTC.

The chain links TRBV19 to TRBJ1-1; unclear D gene. Trimming took off 1 base at V and 0 bases at J, with 9 bases between the two ends. This CDR3 spans 15 amino acids. Germline loops: CDR1 LNHDA, CDR2 SQIVND (reference sequence). DNA of the CDR3: TGTGCCAGTAGTATAGGCTGGGGAGTGAACACTGAAGCTTTCTTT. This encodes CASSIGWGVNTEAFF.

CDR3 coding DNA: TGTGCCAGCAGGGTGGACAGGGATCGATATGGCTACACCTTC. Translated: CASRVDRDRYGYTF. V gene TRBV2 combines with J gene TRBJ1-2; TRBD1 aligns across 8 bases. The CDR3 is 14 residues long. CDR1 and CDR2 from the germline V gene are SNHLY and FYNNEI. V lost 6 bases to trimming and J lost 5 bases; unmatched junction nucleotides: 8.

The V gene is TRBV29-1, the J gene TRBJ2-3; a weak D match, TRBD1 (6 bases). CDR1 is SQVTM, CDR2 ANQGSEA, per germline. The CDR3 runs to 15 residues. V lost 4 bases and J 3 bases, leaving 17 bases between the germline ends. As DNA, the CDR3 is TGCAGCGTTGTGTTCGGACAGAGTTTTACAGATACGCAGTATTTT. Encoded protein: CSVVFGQSFTDTQYF.

CDR3 sequence reads: CASSLAVGEAFF. In DNA form, the CDR3 reads TGCGCCAGCAGCTTGGCCGTCGGGGAAGCTTTCTTT. V usage is TRBV5-1 and J usage is TRBJ1-1; D gene unclear. The V end lost 0 bases, the J end lost 8 bases, and 8 bases lay between the germline ends. The CDR3 runs 12 residues. CDR1 is SGHRS and CDR2 is YFSETQ in the germline V gene. Filled out from reference TRBV5-1 and TRBJ1-1, the complete variable domain reads KAGVTQTPRYLIKTRGQQVTLSCSPISGHRSVSWYQQTPGQGLQFLFEYFSETQRNKGNFPGRFSGRQFSNSRSEMNVSTLELGDSALYLCASSLAVGEAFFGQGTRLTVV.

This chain joins TRBV11-2 and TRBJ2-7; D might be TRBD1 (5 bases). CDR3 size: 18 residues. In germline, CDR1 is SGHAT, CDR2 FQNNGV. V was clipped by 0 bases and J by 0 bases, with 18 bases between them. This CDR3 reads CASSLDGLDNPLSYEQYF. The CDR3 DNA reads TGTGCCAGCAGCTTAGATGGGTTGGACAACCCCCTCTCCTACGAGCAGTACTTC. Full variable domain (rest looked up from reference TRBV11-2 and TRBJ2-7): EAGVAQSPRYKIIEKRQSVAFWCNPISGHATLYWYQQILGQGPKLLIQFQNNGVVDDSQLPKDRFSAERLKGVDSTLKIQPAKLEDSAVYLCASSLDGLDNPLSYEQYFGPGTRLTVT.

The V and J genes are TRBV5-1 and TRBJ1-1; D call uncertain. From germline, CDR1 is SGHRS and CDR2 YFSETQ. The CDR3 length is 15 residues. V shed 0 bases and J shed 3 bases, with 12 bases lying between them. CDR3 sequence reads: CASSLAIAGYTEAFF. DNA for the CDR3: TGCGCCAGCAGCTTGGCCATAGCTGGATACACTGAAGCTTTCTTT.

The rearrangement uses TRBV6-6 and TRBJ2-5; D is unresolved. The CDR3 is made up of 14 amino acids. V lost 0 bases, J lost 1 base, and 6 bases lay in between. Germline-derived CDR1 and CDR2 are MNHNY and SVGAGI (reference sequence). In DNA form, the CDR3 reads TGTGCCAGCAGTTACTCGCGGAGCCAAGAGACCCAGTACTTC. It translates to CASSYSRSQETQYF.

The chain links TRBV4-3 to TRBJ2-3; perhaps TRBD1 as D (5 bases). V lost 0 bases, J lost 0 bases, and 13 bases lay in between. This CDR3 spans 17 amino acids. Looked up from germline, CDR1 is LGHNA and CDR2 is YSLEER. DNA of the CDR3: TGCGCCAGCAGCCAAGATCCTGCCAGGGTGAGCACAGATACGCAGTATTTT. Encoded protein: CASSQDPARVSTDTQYF.

This chain connects TRBV10-3 to TRBJ1-6, with 7 bases that match TRBD1. CDR3 length equals 14 residues. Germline V gene data show CDR1 as ENHRY and CDR2 as SYGVKD. V shed 7 bases, J shed 5 bases, and the junction held 5 bases outside the gene matches. CDR3 sequence: CAIKGQENNSPLHF. The DNA of the CDR3 is TGTGCCATCAAAGGACAGGAAAATAATTCACCCCTCCACTTT.